This T cell receptor beta chain was obtained from a study of T cells in Graves' hyperthyroidism and ophthalmopathy. Findings and caveats of the study: A model using 13 V-J features told ophthalmopathy apart from stable hyperthyroidism. Most clonotypes expanded in the thyroid (above 0.001) were also present in blood. Ophthalmopathy was identified by the model a median 6.5 months ahead of onset.

Regions amplified from RNA transcripts were the TCR beta CDR3 regions. TCR CDR3 regions were first amplified by RT-PCR with HTBI primers. TCRdb reanalysed the multiplex PCR reads using MiXCR and keeps one entry per CDR3 protein. The sample lists about 640,000 distinct CDR3 sequences; just under 45% were seen once. This clonotype has only a few counts. Its specificity is unknown. The sequenced material came from peripheral blood or thyroid tissue (not recorded which). The clonotype was recovered from an adult man with Graves' disease, either hyperthyroidism or ophthalmopathy (not recorded which).

CDR3 in amino acids: CASSLKQGQGHGYTF. The DNA of the CDR3 is TGTGCCAGCAGCTTAAAACAAGGACAGGGCCATGGCTACACCTTC. The gene calls are TRBV7-6 and TRBJ1-2, with TRBD1 matching over 8 bases. Germline V gene sequence: CDR1 SGHVS, CDR2 FNYEAQ. This CDR3 has 15 amino acids. The V segment lost 2 bases and the J segment 6 bases; nucleotides outside the gene matches: 8.